This T cell receptor (beta chain) derives from a study of liver allograft versus peripheral blood T cells. Study background: Liver transplant recipients had T cell receptor repertoires compared between transplanted liver and peripheral blood.

TCRdb analysed the reads with MiXCR anew, one entry per CDR3 protein. The data contain some 3,800 distinct CDR3 sequences, 11% to 15% of them seen just once; the ten biggest clones take up approximately 10%. Germline assignment: CDR1 MNHEY and CDR2 SVGAGI. This CDR3 has 15 amino acids. V was cut by 4 bases and J by 3 bases, with 13 bases left in between. Study findings and constraints: According to reports, the T cell receptor repertoires inside liver allografts differed from those in peripheral blood.

By its share, this clonotype is medium-sized (0.01 to 0.1%). Its antigen is unknown. This rearrangement joins TRBV6-5 to TRBJ1-5; maybe TRBD1 (5 bases). This TCR was recovered from a human patient who had a liver transplant. Some T cells may be the graft donor's. The CDR3: CASSSSDSFNQPQHF. The CDR3 DNA reads TGTGCCAGCAGTTCATCAGACAGCTTCAATCAGCCCCAGCATTTT.